This T cell receptor beta chain came from a study of blood T cell repertoires in COVID-19. About the study: Specimens from acute and convalescent COVID-19 originated in the United States, Italy and Spain. Sample material is recorded as cDNA or gDNA derived from T cells, B-cell-depleted T cells, or PBMCs.

This clone was observed a handful of times. Authors' methods: The authors estimated nucleated cell counts from reference gene primer amplification. Profiled with immunoSEQ multiplex PCR; TCRdb holds only in-frame clones, not every one. Clone size and V and J calls were adopted from that table, with D and trimming inferred from the DNA. The sample records 200,000 to 250,000 clones, 65% to 90% being singletons. V was pared by 7 bases and J by 1 base, with 13 bases between. Germline CDR1 and CDR2: LNHDA and SQIVND (reference sequence). The length of the CDR3 is 14 residues. The source material was peripheral blood. This rearrangement joins TRBV19 to TRBJ1-1, with D possibly matching TRBD1 (5 bases). This TCR was recovered from a middle-aged man with active or convalescent COVID-19. CDR3 sequence reads: CASTPARANTEAFF. The CDR3 DNA sequence: TGTGCCAGTACGCCGGCCAGGGCGAACACTGAAGCTTTCTTT. Variable domain in full (rest from reference TRBV19 and TRBJ1-1): DGGITQSPKYLFRKEGQNVTLSCEQNLNHDAMYWYRQDPGQGLRLIYYSQIVNDFQKGDIAEGYSVSREKKESFPLTVTSAQKNPTAFYLCASTPARANTEAFFGQGTRLTVV.